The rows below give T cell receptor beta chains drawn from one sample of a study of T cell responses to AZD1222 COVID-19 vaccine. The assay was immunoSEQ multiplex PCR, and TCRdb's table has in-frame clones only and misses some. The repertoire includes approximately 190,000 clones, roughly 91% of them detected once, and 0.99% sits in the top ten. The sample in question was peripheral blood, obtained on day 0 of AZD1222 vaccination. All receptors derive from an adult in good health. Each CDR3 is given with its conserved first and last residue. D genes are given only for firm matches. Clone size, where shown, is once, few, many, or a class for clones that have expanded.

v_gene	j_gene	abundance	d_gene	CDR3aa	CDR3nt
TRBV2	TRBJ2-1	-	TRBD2	CASSAIEHPSGERETYNEQFF	TGTGCCAGCAGTGCGATAGAACACCCCTCGGGGGAGCGGGAAACCTACAATGAGCAGTTCTTC
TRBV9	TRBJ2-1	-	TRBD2	CASSVAGGTNEQFF	TGTGCCAGCAGCGTAGCGGGAGGCACCAATGAGCAGTTCTTC
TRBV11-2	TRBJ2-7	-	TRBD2	CASSLVGGSSYEQYF	TGTGCCAGCAGCTTAGTGGGCGGGAGCTCCTACGAGCAGTACTTC
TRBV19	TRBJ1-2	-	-	CASSIDSVYGYTF	TGTGCCAGTAGTATTGACAGCGTCTATGGCTACACCTTC
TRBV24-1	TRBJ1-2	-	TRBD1	CATSDQRTGSSNGYTF	TGTGCCACCAGTGACCAAAGGACAGGGAGCAGTAATGGCTACACCTTC
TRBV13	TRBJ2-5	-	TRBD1	CASSWDSDQETQYF	TGTGCCAGCAGCTGGGACAGTGACCAAGAGACCCAGTACTTC
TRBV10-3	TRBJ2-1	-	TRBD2	CAISERTAGGEQFF	TGTGCCATCAGTGAGCGGACCGCGGGAGGTGAGCAGTTCTTC
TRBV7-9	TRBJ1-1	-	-	CASSLNTVNTEAFF	TGTGCCAGCAGCCTGAACACGGTGAACACTGAAGCTTTCTTT
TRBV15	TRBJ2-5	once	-	CATSRARTSTRGQETQYF	TGTGCCACCAGCAGAGCACGAACCTCAACTAGGGGCCAAGAGACCCAGTACTTC
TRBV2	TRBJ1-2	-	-	CASTYQYGYTF	TGTGCCAGCACCTACCAGTATGGCTACACCTTC
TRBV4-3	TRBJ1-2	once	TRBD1	CASSQDPVGQGDYGYTF	TGCGCCAGCAGCCAAGATCCTGTGGGACAGGGAGACTATGGCTACACCTTC
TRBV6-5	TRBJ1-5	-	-	CASSYDLYQPQHF	TGTGCCAGCAGTTATGACCTTTATCAGCCCCAGCATTTT
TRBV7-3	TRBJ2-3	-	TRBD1	CASSLSRDRGTDTQYF	TGTGCCAGCAGCTTATCCCGGGACAGGGGCACAGATACGCAGTATTTT
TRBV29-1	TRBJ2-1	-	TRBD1	CSVDGTAYNEQFF	TGCAGCGTTGACGGGACAGCTTACAATGAGCAGTTCTTC
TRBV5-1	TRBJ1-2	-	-	CASSLGSYGYTF	TGCGCCAGCAGCTTGGGTAGCTATGGCTACACCTTC
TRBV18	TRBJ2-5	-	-	CASSPETFWKTQYF	TGTGCCAGCTCACCAGAGACGTTTTGGAAGACCCAGTACTTC
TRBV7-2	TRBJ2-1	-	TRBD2	CASSPAGGNEQFF	TGTGCCAGCAGCCCAGCGGGGGGTAATGAGCAGTTCTTC
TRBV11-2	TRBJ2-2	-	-	CASSIMGRSTGELFF	TGTGCCAGCAGCATTATGGGTCGGTCCACCGGGGAGCTGTTTTTT
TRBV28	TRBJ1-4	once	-	CASGRSYNEKLFF	TGTGCCAGCGGTCGGAGTTATAACGAAAAACTGTTTTTT
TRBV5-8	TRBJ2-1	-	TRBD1	CASSYQDRAIGNEQFF	TGTGCCAGCAGCTACCAGGACAGGGCCATTGGGAATGAGCAGTTCTTC
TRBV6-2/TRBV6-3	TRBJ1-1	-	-	CASSRKTGLLHTEAFF	TGTGCCAGCAGTCGTAAAACGGGACTCCTTCACACTGAAGCTTTCTTT
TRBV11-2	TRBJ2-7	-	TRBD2	CASSFGTSGYEQYF	TGTGCCAGCAGCTTCGGGACTAGCGGCTACGAGCAGTACTTC
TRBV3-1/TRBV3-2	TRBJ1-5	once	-	CASSQETGRNQPQHF	TGTGCCAGCAGCCAAGAAACGGGCAGAAATCAGCCCCAGCATTTT
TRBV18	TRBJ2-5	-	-	CASSITSAETQYF	TGTGCCAGCTCAATTACTTCGGCGGAGACCCAGTACTTC
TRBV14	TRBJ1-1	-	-	CASSQFGPNTEAFF	TGTGCCAGCAGCCAGTTCGGACCGAACACTGAAGCTTTCTTT
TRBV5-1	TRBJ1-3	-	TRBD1	CASSLAGTGYGNTIYF	TGCGCCAGCAGCTTGGCCGGGACAGGCTATGGAAACACCATATATTTT
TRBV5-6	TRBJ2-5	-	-	CASSLRRVQETQYF	TGTGCCAGCAGCTTGAGGAGGGTCCAAGAGACCCAGTACTTC
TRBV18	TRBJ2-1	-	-	CASSPAALWGDEQFF	TGTGCCAGCTCACCAGCCGCGCTTTGGGGGGATGAGCAGTTCTTC
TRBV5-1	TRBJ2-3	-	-	CASSRRGAADTQYF	TGCGCCAGCAGCCGCCGCGGGGCCGCAGATACGCAGTATTTT
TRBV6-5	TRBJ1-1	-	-	CASSPHRVTEAFF	TGTGCCAGCAGCCCCCACCGAGTCACTGAAGCTTTCTTT
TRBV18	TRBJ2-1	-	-	CASSPPQTDEQFF	TGTGCCAGCTCACCACCGCAGACAGACGAGCAGTTCTTC
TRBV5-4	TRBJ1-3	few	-	CATRTQLSGNTIYF	TGTGCCACCCGGACTCAACTCTCTGGAAACACCATATATTTT
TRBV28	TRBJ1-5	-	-	CASSGTLSNQPQHF	TGTGCCAGCAGTGGGACACTTAGCAATCAGCCCCAGCATTTT
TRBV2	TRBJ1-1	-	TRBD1	CASSEVGDRGLGYTEAFF	TGTGCCAGCAGTGAAGTGGGGGACAGGGGTCTTGGATACACTGAAGCTTTCTTT
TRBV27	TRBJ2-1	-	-	CASSLGRSSYNEQFF	TGTGCCAGCAGTTTAGGCCGGAGCTCCTACAATGAGCAGTTCTTC
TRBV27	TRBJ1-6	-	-	CASSLFGSPLHF	TGTGCCAGCAGTTTATTTGGTTCACCCCTCCACTTT
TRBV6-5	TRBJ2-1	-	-	CASSGWSGNEQFF	TGTGCCAGCAGCGGTTGGTCTGGGAATGAGCAGTTCTTC
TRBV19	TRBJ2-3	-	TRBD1	CASSTKTGWADTQYF	TGTGCCAGTAGCACGAAGACAGGGTGGGCAGATACGCAGTATTTT
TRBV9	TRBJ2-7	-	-	CASSETAGPFAQQYF	TGTGCCAGCAGCGAGACAGCGGGCCCCTTCGCACAGCAGTACTTC
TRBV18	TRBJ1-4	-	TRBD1	CASSPTTGVYVEKLFF	TGTGCCAGCTCACCGACGACAGGGGTTTACGTTGAAAAACTGTTTTTT
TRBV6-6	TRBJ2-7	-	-	CASKAQGSYEQYF	TGTGCCAGCAAAGCACAGGGATCCTACGAGCAGTACTTC
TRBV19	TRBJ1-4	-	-	CASSILGARSEKLFF	TGTGCCAGTAGTATCTTAGGGGCGCGGAGTGAAAAACTGTTTTTT
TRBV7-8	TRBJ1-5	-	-	CASSLEDSTTPQHF	TGTGCCAGCAGCTTAGAGGACAGTACAACGCCCCAGCATTTT
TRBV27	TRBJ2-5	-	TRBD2	CASSLSPGGAGETQYF	TGTGCCAGCAGTTTGTCACCGGGGGGGGCGGGAGAGACCCAGTACTTC
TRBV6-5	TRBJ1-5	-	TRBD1	CASRRTGENQPQHF	TGTGCCAGCAGACGGACAGGGGAAAATCAGCCCCAGCATTTT
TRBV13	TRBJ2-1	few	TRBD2	CASSFDPGRGALNEQFF	TGTGCCAGCAGCTTCGATCCAGGGCGGGGGGCATTGAATGAGCAGTTCTTC
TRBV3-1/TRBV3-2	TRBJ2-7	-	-	CASSRQLRTEQYF	TGTGCCAGCAGCCGCCAACTAAGAACTGAGCAGTACTTC
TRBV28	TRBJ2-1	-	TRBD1	CASSSGTGVREQFF	TGTGCCAGCAGTTCCGGGACAGGGGTCCGTGAGCAGTTCTTC
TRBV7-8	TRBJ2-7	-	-	CASSYRLRPGDEQYF	TGTGCCAGCAGCTATCGCCTACGACCGGGAGACGAGCAGTACTTC
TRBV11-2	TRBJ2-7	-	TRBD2	CASSLAGDYEQYF	TGTGCCAGCAGCCTAGCGGGGGATTACGAGCAGTACTTC
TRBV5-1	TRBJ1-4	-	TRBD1	CASSSTGQGSEKLFF	TGCGCCAGCAGTTCGACGGGACAGGGGTCTGAAAAACTGTTTTTT
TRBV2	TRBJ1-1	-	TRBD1	CASSENRGTEAFF	TGTGCCAGCAGTGAGAACAGGGGGACTGAAGCTTTCTTT
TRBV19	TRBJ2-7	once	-	CASSTGSYEQYF	TGTGCCAGTAGTACGGGGAGCTACGAGCAGTACTTC
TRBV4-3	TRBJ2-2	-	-	CASSQTNPQAHTGELFF	TGCGCCAGCAGCCAAACGAACCCCCAGGCTCACACCGGGGAGCTGTTTTTT
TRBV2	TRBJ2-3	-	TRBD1	CASRGTGAPTDTQYF	TGTGCCAGCAGAGGGACAGGGGCCCCCACAGATACGCAGTATTTT